This passage covers 12 T cell receptor beta chains from one sample sequenced in a study of cytomegalovirus exposure and HLA in healthy donors. PCR involved 60 Vbeta and 13 Jbeta primers. Produced via immunoSEQ multiplex PCR; TCRdb's table is partial and in-frame only. Among approximately 210,000 clones listed, around 79% were seen once. Sequencing was performed on PBMCs. The receptors were sampled from a male donor in good health and CMV-seropositive.

The table lists this clone with a few counts. The chain joins TRBV19 to TRBJ2-3; 10 bases are a match to TRBD2. Germline lookup yields CDR1 LNHDA and CDR2 SQIVND (reference sequence). V shed 4 bases and J 2 bases; nucleotides not matched to a gene: 9. The CDR3 loop spans 17 amino acids. The CDR3 sequence is CASSTPELAGPTDTQYF. CDR3 DNA: TGTGCCAGTAGTACCCCGGAACTAGCGGGACCCACAGATACGCAGTATTTT. Full variable domain (remainder filled in from reference TRBV19 and TRBJ2-3): DGGITQSPKYLFRKEGQNVTLSCEQNLNHDAMYWYRQDPGQGLRLIYYSQIVNDFQKGDIAEGYSVSREKKESFPLTVTSAQKNPTAFYLCASSTPELAGPTDTQYFGPGTRLTVL.

The rearrangement links TRBV10-3 to TRBJ1-1; 10 bases line up with TRBD1. Looked up from germline, CDR1 is ENHRY and CDR2 is SYGVKD. The CDR3 runs 15 residues. After removal of 2 bases from V and 3 bases from J, the junction contained 3 bases not matched to a gene. This CDR3 reads CAISEPDRGYTEAFF. The CDR3 DNA sequence: TGTGCCATCAGTGAGCCGGACAGGGGGTACACTGAAGCTTTCTTT.

The rearrangement uses TRBV11-1 and TRBJ2-3; D is unclear. The germline V and J ends were trimmed by 5 bases and 0 bases, with 12 bases remaining between them. The CDR3 has 15 amino acids. CDR1 and CDR2 (germline): SGHAT, FQDESV (reference sequence). The CDR3 nucleotides read TGTGCCAGCAGCGCCACTCGTGCTAGCACAGATACGCAGTATTTT. Protein product: CASSATRASTDTQYF.

V gene TRBV5-1 combines with J gene TRBJ1-1; D is unclear. The germline V gene has CDR1 SGHRS and CDR2 YFSETQ. Trimming pared 1 base from V and 1 base from J, leaving 8 bases between. The CDR3 totals 14 residues. CDR3 amino acids: CASSLNPGNTEAFF. The CDR3 region has the DNA TGCGCCAGCAGCTTGAATCCAGGGAACACTGAAGCTTTCTTT.

This clone was seen only a few times. The J gene is TRBJ2-3, the V gene TRBV5-4, with 8 nucleotides matching TRBD1. The CDR3 has 17 residues. V trimming: 0 bases; J trimming: 4 bases; junction bases outside the gene matches: 10. Looked up from germline, CDR1 is SGHNT and CDR2 is YYREEE (reference sequence). In nucleotides, the CDR3 is TGTGCCAGCAGCTTGGCTCCGACAGGGGTCTTTTCAGATACGCAGTATTTT. Translated: CASSLAPTGVFSDTQYF.

Points on this clone: Sequence at one end of the junction differs from germline and may be a read error. CDR3 protein: CASTPAGERSPPHF. DNA of the CDR3: TGTGCCAGCACCCCTGCAGGGGAGAGATCACCCCCCCACTTT. The rearrangement uses TRBV11-2 and TRBJ1-6; a possible D gene is TRBD1 (6 bases). Germline values: CDR1 SGHAT, CDR2 FQNNGV. CDR3 length: 14 amino acids.

The V call is TRBV19, the J call TRBJ2-7, with 7 bases lining up with TRBD1. The CDR3 loop spans 15 amino acids. V trimming: 6 bases; J trimming: 0 bases; junction bases outside the gene matches: 8. Germline values: CDR1 LNHDA, CDR2 SQIVND (reference sequence). Here the CDR3 reads CASSDRDSLSYEQYF. The CDR3 coding sequence is TGTGCCAGTAGCGACCGGGACAGTCTCTCCTACGAGCAGTACTTC.

This clone has just a few counts. The J gene is TRBJ2-7, the V gene TRBV5-8, with 11 nucleotides matching TRBD2. Germline V gene data show CDR1 as SGHTS and CDR2 as YDEGEE. The length of the CDR3 is 16 residues. V shed 4 bases, J shed 7 bases, and the junction held 13 bases outside the gene matches. The CDR3 protein is CASSHTLLAGVGEQYF. CDR3 nucleotide sequence: TGTGCCAGCAGCCACACCCTACTAGCGGGAGTAGGGGAGCAGTACTTC.

The chain joins TRBV7-3 to TRBJ2-5, with D maybe TRBD2 (6 bases). Germline V gives CDR1 SGHTA, CDR2 FQGTGA. V lost 2 bases to trimming and J lost 4 bases, with 8 bases between them. This CDR3 contains 13 residues. The CDR3 DNA reads as TGTGCCAGCAGCTTATCCGGGGGAGAGACCCAGTACTTC. Amino acids: CASSLSGGETQYF. Variable domain in full (rest from reference TRBV7-3 and TRBJ2-5): GAGVSQTPSNKVTEKGKYVELRCDPISGHTALYWYRQSLGQGPEFLIYFQGTGAADDSGLPNDRFFAVRPEGSVSTLKIQRTERGDSAVYLCASSLSGGETQYFGPGTRLLVL.

This clone was picked up a small number of times. The rearrangement uses TRBV5-1 and TRBJ2-3, with D possibly matching TRBD2 (6 bases). CDR3 length: 16 residues. Trimming pared 4 bases from V and 1 base from J, leaving 16 bases between. Germline values: CDR1 SGHRS, CDR2 YFSETQ. The CDR3 DNA reads TGCGCCAGCAGCCGCAAAATAGCGGAGCGCACAGATACGCAGTATTTT. As protein: CASSRKIAERTDTQYF.

The J gene is TRBJ1-5, the V gene TRBV6-5; TRBD1 aligns across 11 bases. V shed 2 bases, J shed 4 bases, and the junction held 1 base outside the gene matches. The germline V gene encodes CDR1 MNHEY and CDR2 SVGAGI. This CDR3 comprises 15 residues. CDR3 amino acids: CASSYRDRGNQPQHF. CDR3 bases: TGTGCCAGCAGTTACCGGGACAGGGGGAATCAGCCCCAGCATTTT.

The chain combines TRBV5-8 with TRBJ2-2; 8 nucleotides agree with TRBD1. The trim removed 5 bases at V and 3 bases at J, leaving 9 bases unmatched. CDR1 and CDR2 (germline): SGHTS, YDEGEE. The CDR3 is made up of 16 amino acids. CDR3 amino acids: CASSRNRGSHTGELFF. CDR3 DNA sequence: TGTGCCAGCAGTCGTAACAGGGGGTCCCACACCGGGGAGCTGTTTTTT. The full variable domain, its missing parts supplied by reference TRBV5-8 and TRBJ2-2, is EAGVTQSPTHLIKTRGQQATLRCSPISGHTSVYWYQQALGLGLQFLLWYDEGEERNRGNFPPRFSGRQFPNYSSELNVNALELEDSALYLCASSRNRGSHTGELFFGEGSRLTVL.